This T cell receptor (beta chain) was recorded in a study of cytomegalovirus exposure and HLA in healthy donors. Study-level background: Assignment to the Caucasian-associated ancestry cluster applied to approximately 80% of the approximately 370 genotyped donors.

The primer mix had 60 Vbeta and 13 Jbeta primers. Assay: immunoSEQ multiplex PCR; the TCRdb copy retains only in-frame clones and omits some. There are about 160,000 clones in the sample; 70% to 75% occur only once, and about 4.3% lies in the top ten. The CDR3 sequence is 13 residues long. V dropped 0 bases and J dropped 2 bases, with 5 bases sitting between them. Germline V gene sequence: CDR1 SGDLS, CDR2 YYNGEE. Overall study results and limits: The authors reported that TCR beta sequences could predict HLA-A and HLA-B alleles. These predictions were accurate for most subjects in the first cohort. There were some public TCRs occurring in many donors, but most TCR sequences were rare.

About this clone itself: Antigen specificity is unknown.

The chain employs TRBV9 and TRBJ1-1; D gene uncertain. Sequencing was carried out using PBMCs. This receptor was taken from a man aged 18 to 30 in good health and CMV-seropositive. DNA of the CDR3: TGTGCCAGCAGCGTAGTGGCAAACACTGAAGCTTTCTTT. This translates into CASSVVANTEAFF.